Below, one TCR beta chain is given with its context. The antigen is unknown. A read error is likely, as this CDR3 ends without the conserved phenylalanine or tryptophan. This entry is derived from a study of cytomegalovirus exposure and HLA in healthy donors. General study findings and limits: Donors belonging to an Asian-associated ancestry cluster reportedly showed fewer N-insertions in productive TCRs than the approximately 670-donor mean, according to what a later analysis found.

PCR employed 60 Vbeta and 13 Jbeta primers. Clones were sequenced by immunoSEQ multiplex PCR, and TCRdb holds only the in-frame ones, with some missing. Of about 110,000 clones listed, almost 70% are singletons. Germline V gene sequence: CDR1 SGHDT, CDR2 YYEEEE. This CDR3 comprises 14 residues. The V gene end was trimmed by 4 bases and the J gene end by 7 bases; junction bases not matched to a gene: 3. The TCR sequence derives from a man between 25 and 39 years old in good health and CMV-seropositive. The chain employs TRBV5-6 and TRBJ2-7; the match to TRBD2 covers 15 bases. The sample comprised PBMCs. The CDR3 sequence is CASSPGLAGGEQYL. In nucleotides, the CDR3 is TGTGCCAGCAGCCCGGGACTAGCGGGGGGTGAGCAGTACCTC.